This T cell receptor beta chain emerged from a study of CD8+ T cells in alopecia areata. Turning to the study itself: Tofacitinib administration to treated patients was oral, at 5 to 10 mg twice daily. The duration of tofacitinib was 6 to 18 months, with 6 months off drug afterward. Study findings and constraints: Normal skin's resident alphabeta T cells are sequenced alongside lesional scalp T cells.

This clone was counted only a few times. Its specificity is not known. The germline gives CDR1 MNHEY, CDR2 SVGAGI. The CDR3 spans 14 residues. V lost 6 bases and J 5 bases, leaving 16 bases between the germline ends. RNA was isolated and reverse transcribed to cDNA, the sequencing template. Some clones are missing from TCRdb's copy, which holds only in-frame ones; the method was immunoSEQ multiplex PCR. The sample carries 200,000 to 250,000 clones, roughly 44% recorded once. Documented treatment: oral pan-JAK inhibitor, 5-10 mg twice daily. The investigators collected lesional scalp punch biopsies and peripheral blood from alopecia areata patients.

The sequence derives from a human donor with alopecia areata. The starting material was CD4+ T cells sorted from blood, obtained between weeks 36 and 40, from a patient treated with tofacitinib. The chain carries TRBV6-5 and TRBJ2-5, with D possibly matching TRBD2 (5 bases). The CDR3 sequence is CASSRSGIRETQYF. The CDR3 DNA follows: TGTGCCAGCAGCCGCTCGGGGATACGGGAGACCCAGTACTTC.